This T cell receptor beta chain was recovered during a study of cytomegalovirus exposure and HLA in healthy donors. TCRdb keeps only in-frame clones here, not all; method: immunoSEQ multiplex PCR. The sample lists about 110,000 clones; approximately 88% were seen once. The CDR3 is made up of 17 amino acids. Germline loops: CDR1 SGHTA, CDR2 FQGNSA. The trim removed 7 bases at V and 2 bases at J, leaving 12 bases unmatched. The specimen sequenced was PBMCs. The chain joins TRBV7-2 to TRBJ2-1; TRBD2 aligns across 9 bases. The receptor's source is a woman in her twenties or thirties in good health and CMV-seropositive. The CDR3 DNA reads TGTGCCAGCACCCCGGCGGGGCGGGGGGGGACCTACAATGAGCAGTTCTTC. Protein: CASTPAGRGGTYNEQFF.